This TCR beta chain emerged from a study of blood T cell repertoires in COVID-19. Germline V gene data show CDR1 as KGHSH and CDR2 as LQKENI. V dropped 3 bases and J dropped 7; count of bases not matched to a gene: 5. This CDR3 contains 14 residues. For this clone: This same CDR3 is encoded by further DNA sequences in the sample.

Repertoires were generated with immunoSEQ multiplex PCR, while TCRdb's copy carries only in-frame clones and drops some. The sample lists some 400,000 clones, about 90% occurring once. This rearrangement joins TRBV18 to TRBJ1-4, with 7 bases fitting TRBD1. The specimen sequenced was PBMCs or T cells enriched from blood (not recorded which). The receptor's source is a man between 25 and 39 years old who had recovered from COVID-19. CDR3 region: CASSPRQGGEKLFF. The CDR3 bases are TGTGCCAGCTCACCGAGACAGGGAGGTGAAAAACTGTTTTTT.